The clone carrying this T cell receptor (beta chain) was observed many times. This record comes from a study of human T cells and chemical hapten exposure. TCRdb re-called the RACE reads with MiXCR, one entry per CDR3 protein. The sample holds 70,000 to 90,000 distinct CDR3 sequences, 11% seen once. Noted time point: patch test 3, about 24 weeks after DPC sensitization. The treatment: therapeutic diphenylcyclopropenone sensitization with weekly scalp DPC. This TCR was sampled from a woman aged 45-65 years with alopecia areata. Some clones in this sample may be carry-over from other donors' samples. The specimen comprised whole blood, sampled in connection with sensitization to the hapten diphenylcyclopropenone (DPC).

The CDR3 region has the DNA TGTGCCAGCAGCCGATGGGGGAGCTACAATGAGCAGTTCTTC. Amino acids: CASSRWGSYNEQFF. The gene calls are TRBV7-2 and TRBJ2-1; either TRBD1 or TRBD2 may supply D (5 bases each). Germline CDR1 and CDR2: SGHTA and FQGNSA. Trimming stripped 5 bases from V and 3 bases from J, with 11 bases between. This CDR3 spans 14 amino acids.